These 22 T cell receptor beta chains came from one sample sequenced in a study of cytomegalovirus exposure and HLA in healthy donors. PCR involved 60 Vbeta and 13 Jbeta primers. Sequencing was performed with immunoSEQ multiplex PCR; in TCRdb, only in-frame clones are kept and a portion is missing. The data hold about 160,000 clones, with roughly 85% observed a single time. Material: PBMCs. These receptors originate from a boy aged 2 to 9 in good health and CMV-seronegative.

This rearrangement joins TRBV6-1 to TRBJ2-5; possibly TRBD2 for D (5 bases). V gave up 2 bases and J gave up 5 bases, with 9 bases separating them. Germline lookup yields CDR1 MNHNS and CDR2 SASEGT. This CDR3 is 13 amino acids long. CDR3: CASSERSGETQYF. CDR3 DNA: TGTGCCAGCAGTGAAAGATCGGGGGAGACCCAGTACTTC.

The chain joins TRBV5-1 to TRBJ2-5, with a possible D match to TRBD1 (5 bases). Trimming took 3 bases from V and 0 from J, leaving 15 bases between them. CDR1 is SGHRS, CDR2 YFSETQ, per germline. The CDR3 is made up of 16 amino acids. CDR3 coding DNA: TGCGCCAGCAGCTCCGGACAAGCCTCGTACCAAGAGACCCAGTACTTC. This encodes CASSSGQASYQETQYF.

The CDR3 here is CASESGTMSSGYTF. DNA for the CDR3: TGCGCCAGCGAGTCCGGGACAATGAGTAGTGGCTACACCTTC. This chain connects TRBV5-1 to TRBJ1-2, with a tentative D call TRBD1 (6 bases). Germline V gives CDR1 SGHRS, CDR2 YFSETQ. Trimming took off 7 bases at V and 7 bases at J, with 20 bases between the two ends. CDR3 length: 14 amino acids.

The V gene is TRBV7-6, the J gene TRBJ2-2, with D perhaps TRBD1 (6 bases). V was cut by 6 bases and J by 3 bases, with 11 bases left in between. The germline V gene encodes CDR1 SGHVS and CDR2 FNYEAQ. The CDR3 has 14 residues. As DNA, the CDR3 is TGTGCCAGCAGGATTACAGGGTACACCGGGGAGCTGTTTTTT. Protein sequence: CASRITGYTGELFF.

In DNA form, the CDR3 reads TGTGCCAGCAGCCGATCCGCGGTTAACTATGGCTACACCTTC. Amino acids: CASSRSAVNYGYTF. The J gene is TRBJ1-2, the V gene TRBV14; D unclear. CDR3 size: 14 residues. Germline CDR1 reads SGHDN; CDR2 reads FVKESK. The ends were cut back, 4 bases at V and 1 base at J, with 10 bases in the middle.

The CDR3 DNA reads TGTGCCAGCAGTTTGGGGACAGGGACAAATTCACCCCTCCACTTT. Residues: CASSLGTGTNSPLHF. The chain carries TRBV28 and TRBJ1-6, with TRBD1 matching 9 bases. The CDR3 contains 15 residues. Germline V gene data show CDR1 as MDHEN and CDR2 as SYDVKM. The ends lost 3 bases at V and 7 bases at J; junction bases unmatched: 4.

V gene TRBV6-1 combines with J gene TRBJ2-7; D is possibly TRBD1 (5 bases). The CDR3 spans 15 residues. The V end lost 9 bases, the J end lost 7 bases, and 25 bases lay between the germline ends. The germline V gene has CDR1 MNHNS and CDR2 SASEGT. DNA of the CDR3: TGTGCCAGTTCCACGACAGTGAGTGGGGCTAGAGAGCAGTACTTC. This sequence encodes CASSTTVSGAREQYF.

This chain connects TRBV5-1 to TRBJ2-5, with 9 positions matching TRBD1. The CDR3 is 17 amino acids. V gave up 4 bases and J gave up 3 bases; unmatched junction bases: 13. The germline CDR1 and CDR2 sequences are SGHRS and YFSETQ. The CDR3, as DNA: TGCGCCAGCAGCCGAGCACCCCAGGGACAGGGAGAAGAGACCCAGTACTTC. It yields the protein CASSRAPQGQGEETQYF.

The chain employs TRBV11-2 and TRBJ2-1; D uncertain. V was trimmed by 6 bases and J by 8 bases, leaving 14 bases between them. Germline V gene lookup returns CDR1 SGHAT and CDR2 FQNNGV. CDR3 length equals 13 residues. CDR3 DNA: TGTGCCAGCAGGGCCCGTTTAGCCGATGAGCAGTTCTTC. This gives the protein CASRARLADEQFF. The full variable domain, completed using reference TRBV11-2 and TRBJ2-1, is EAGVAQSPRYKIIEKRQSVAFWCNPISGHATLYWYQQILGQGPKLLIQFQNNGVVDDSQLPKDRFSAERLKGVDSTLKIQPAKLEDSAVYLCASRARLADEQFFGPGTRLTVL.

This chain joins TRBV14 and TRBJ2-5; 7 positions match TRBD1. V was pared by 3 bases and J by 7 bases, with 11 bases of the junction left unmatched. The CDR3 is made up of 15 amino acids. CDR1 is SGHDN, CDR2 FVKESK, per germline. CDR3 nucleotide sequence: TGTGCCAGCAGCCAGCAGGACAGGCCCCGAGGGACCCAGTACTTC. Translated: CASSQQDRPRGTQYF.

This chain uses TRBV5-6 with TRBJ1-1; TRBD1 aligns across 7 bases. After removal of 5 bases from V and 1 base from J, the junction contained 2 bases not matched to a gene. CDR1 is SGHDT and CDR2 is YYEEEE in the germline V gene. The CDR3 consists of 13 residues. The CDR3 is CASRRQGNTEAFF. DNA of the CDR3: TGTGCCAGCAGAAGACAGGGGAACACTGAAGCTTTCTTT.

The chain is built from TRBV7-8 and TRBJ2-7, with TRBD2 matching over 13 bases. The CDR3 totals 15 residues. Germline V gives CDR1 SGHVS, CDR2 FQNEAQ. V trimming: 1 base; J trimming: 8 bases; junction bases outside the gene matches: 5. This chain's CDR3 is CASSLDTSGRDKQYF. The DNA of the CDR3 is TGTGCCAGCAGCTTAGATACTAGCGGGAGGGACAAGCAGTACTTC. Together with reference TRBV7-8 and TRBJ2-7, the CDR3 gives the full variable domain: GAGVSQSPRYKVAKRGQDVALRCDPISGHVSLFWYQQALGQGPEFLTYFQNEAQLDKSGLPSDRFFAERPEGSVSTLKIQRTQQEDSAVYLCASSLDTSGRDKQYFGPGTRLTVT.

The chain combines TRBV11-3 with TRBJ2-3; 7 nucleotides align to TRBD2. Per the germline V gene, CDR1 is SGHNT and CDR2 is YENEEA. This CDR3 region has 15 residues. The V gene end was trimmed by 5 bases and the J gene end by 0 bases; junction bases not matched to a gene: 5. The DNA for the CDR3 is TGTGCCAGCAGCCCACTAGCGTCTAGCACAGATACGCAGTATTTT. Translation gives CASSPLASSTDTQYF.

The chain employs TRBV6-4 and TRBJ1-4; TRBD1 matches 7 bases. Germline trimming cut 5 bases from V and 3 bases from J; bases unmatched to any gene: 0. This CDR3 has 13 residues. CDR1 and CDR2 from the germline V gene are MRHNA and SNTAGT. The CDR3 DNA reads as TGTGCCAGCAGTCAGGGGGCTAATGAAAAACTGTTTTTT. Its protein is CASSQGANEKLFF.

The chain combines TRBV5-6 with TRBJ2-7; tentatively, D is TRBD1 (6 bases). V was shortened by 4 bases and J by 4 bases, with 12 bases between the two germline ends. This CDR3 contains 13 residues. The germline gives CDR1 SGHDT, CDR2 YYEEEE. For the CDR3, the DNA is TGTGCCAGCAGCCCTCAGGGGTTTTACGAGCAGTACTTC. It encodes CASSPQGFYEQYF.

CDR3 coding DNA: TGTGCCAGCAGCCAAGGATTTAGGACAGGGACCTACGAGCAGTACTTC. This encodes CASSQGFRTGTYEQYF. The chain joins TRBV14 to TRBJ2-7; 8 nucleotides align to TRBD1. CDR3 length: 16 residues. J gave up 2 bases and V 1 base, and 7 bases lay outside the gene matches. The V gene's germline CDR1 is SGHDN and CDR2 FVKESK.

This clone has only one observation. CDR3 in DNA: TGTGCCAGCAGTCTACGGGGGGCGGACACAGATACGCAGTATTTT. This gives the protein CASSLRGADTDTQYF. The gene calls are TRBV6-1 and TRBJ2-3; tentative D call: TRBD2 (7 bases). V dropped 5 bases and J dropped 2 bases, with 14 bases sitting between them. The CDR3 is 15 residues long. Germline V CDR1 and CDR2: MNHNS, SASEGT.

This sequence joins TRBV5-6 and TRBJ1-1, with 8 nucleotides matching TRBD1. Looked up from germline, CDR1 is SGHDT and CDR2 is YYEEEE. Trimming took 1 base from V and 3 from J; bases not matched to a gene: 5. The CDR3 runs to 15 residues. The CDR3, as DNA: TGTGCCAGCAGCTTGTTAGGACAGGGCGACACTGAAGCTTTCTTT. It specifies CASSLLGQGDTEAFF.

The V and J genes are TRBV2 and TRBJ2-7; 7 positions match TRBD2. The J segment lost 0 bases and the V segment lost 8 bases, leaving 4 bases of the junction unmatched. CDR1 and CDR2 from the germline V gene are SNHLY and FYNNEI. CDR3 length: 13 amino acids. The chain's CDR3 is CASPGGFSYEQYV. The CDR3 nucleotides read TGTGCCAGCCCGGGAGGATTCTCCTACGAGCAGTACGTC.

The chain employs TRBV7-9 and TRBJ2-2; D unresolved. Trimming pared 2 bases from V and 6 bases from J, leaving 4 bases between. The germline V gene has CDR1 SEHNR and CDR2 FQNEAQ (reference sequence). The CDR3 has 12 amino acids. CDR3 loop: CASSLQSGELFF. The DNA of the CDR3 is TGTGCCAGCAGCTTACAGTCCGGGGAGCTGTTTTTT.

CDR3 loop: CASRFSRAYNEQFF. CDR3 DNA sequence: TGTGCCAGCAGGTTTTCGCGAGCCTACAATGAGCAGTTCTTC. The gene calls are TRBV2 and TRBJ2-1; D gene uncertain. The CDR3 spans 14 residues. Trimming removed 6 bases from V and 2 bases from J, with 11 bases in between. Germline V gene data show CDR1 as SNHLY and CDR2 as FYNNEI.

The chain couples TRBV5-1 to TRBJ1-1; the match to TRBD1 covers 12 bases. J gave up 1 base and V 4 bases, and 11 bases lay outside the gene matches. The CDR3 has 18 amino acids. CDR1 is SGHRS, CDR2 YFSETQ, per germline. The CDR3 protein is CASSHYAGQGAGNTEAFF. For the CDR3, the DNA is TGCGCCAGCAGCCACTACGCGGGACAGGGGGCTGGGAACACTGAAGCTTTCTTT.